This T cell receptor (beta chain) was recorded in a study of blood T cell repertoires in COVID-19. Study summary: There were acute and convalescent COVID-19 samples, and they came from the United States, Italy and Spain.

Across under 25 US areas, participants ranged in age from about 18 to 100 years. Recovery among Cohort 3 donors was established by two negative PCRs, clearance, or symptom resolution. Per the germline V gene, CDR1 is SGHRS and CDR2 is YFSETQ. Losses at the gene ends were 1 base for V and 4 bases for J; bases not matched to a gene: 6. The length of the CDR3 is 15 residues. As processed by the authors: The authors estimated nucleated cell counts from reference gene primer amplification. TCRdb's table, derived via immunoSEQ multiplex PCR, lists solely in-frame clones and lacks some. From that table come the V and J calls and clone size; the DNA was used to work out D and trimming. The repertoire has about 350,000 clones, roughly 87% of them found once; the top ten carry about 0.93%.

The specimen sequenced was PBMCs or T cells enriched from blood (not recorded which). The rearrangement joins TRBV5-1 to TRBJ2-7; 9 nucleotides line up with TRBD1. The receptor comes from a woman in her twenties or thirties who had recovered from COVID-19. CDR3: CASSLPGTGSYEQYF. In DNA form, the CDR3 reads TGCGCCAGCAGCTTGCCCGGGACAGGGTCATACGAGCAGTACTTC.